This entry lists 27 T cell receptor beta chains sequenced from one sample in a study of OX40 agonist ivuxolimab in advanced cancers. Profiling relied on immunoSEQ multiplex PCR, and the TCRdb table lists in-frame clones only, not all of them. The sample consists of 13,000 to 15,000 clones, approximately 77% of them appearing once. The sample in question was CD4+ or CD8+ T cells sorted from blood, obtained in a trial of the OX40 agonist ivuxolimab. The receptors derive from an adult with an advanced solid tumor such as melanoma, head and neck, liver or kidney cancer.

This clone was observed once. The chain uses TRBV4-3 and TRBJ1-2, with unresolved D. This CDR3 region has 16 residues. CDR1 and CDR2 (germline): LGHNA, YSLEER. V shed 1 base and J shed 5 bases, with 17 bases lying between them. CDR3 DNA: TGCGCCAGCAGCCAAGTTTGGATCGTTGACCGATATGGCTACACCTTC. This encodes CASSQVWIVDRYGYTF.

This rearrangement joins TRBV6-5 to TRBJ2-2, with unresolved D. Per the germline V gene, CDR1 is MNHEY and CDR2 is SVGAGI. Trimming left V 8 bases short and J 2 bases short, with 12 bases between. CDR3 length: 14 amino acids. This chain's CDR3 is CASLGSDNTGELFF. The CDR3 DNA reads TGTGCCAGCTTGGGAAGCGACAACACCGGGGAGCTGTTTTTT.

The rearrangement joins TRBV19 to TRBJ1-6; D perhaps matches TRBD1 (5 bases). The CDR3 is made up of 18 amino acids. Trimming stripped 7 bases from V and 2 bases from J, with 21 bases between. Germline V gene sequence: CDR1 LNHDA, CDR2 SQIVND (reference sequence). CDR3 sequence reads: CASTPTDGGGTYNSPLHF. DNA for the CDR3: TGTGCCAGTACCCCGACAGATGGGGGGGGAACCTATAATTCACCCCTCCACTTT.

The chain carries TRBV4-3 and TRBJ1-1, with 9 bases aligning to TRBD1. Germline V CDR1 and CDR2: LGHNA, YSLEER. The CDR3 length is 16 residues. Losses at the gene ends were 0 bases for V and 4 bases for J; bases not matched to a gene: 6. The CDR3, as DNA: TGCGCCAGCAGCCAAGATAGGGACAGGGTTGGCACTGAAGCTTTCTTT. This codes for CASSQDRDRVGTEAFF.

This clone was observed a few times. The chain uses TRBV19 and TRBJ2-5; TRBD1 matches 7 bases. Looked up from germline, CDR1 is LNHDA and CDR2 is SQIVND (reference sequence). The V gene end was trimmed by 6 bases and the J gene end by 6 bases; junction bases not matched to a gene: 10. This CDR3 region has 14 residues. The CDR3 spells CASRSDRASKTQYF. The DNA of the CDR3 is TGTGCCAGTAGGAGCGACAGGGCGTCGAAGACCCAGTACTTC. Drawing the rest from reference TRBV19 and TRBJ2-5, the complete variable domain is DGGITQSPKYLFRKEGQNVTLSCEQNLNHDAMYWYRQDPGQGLRLIYYSQIVNDFQKGDIAEGYSVSREKKESFPLTVTSAQKNPTAFYLCASRSDRASKTQYFGPGTRLLVL.

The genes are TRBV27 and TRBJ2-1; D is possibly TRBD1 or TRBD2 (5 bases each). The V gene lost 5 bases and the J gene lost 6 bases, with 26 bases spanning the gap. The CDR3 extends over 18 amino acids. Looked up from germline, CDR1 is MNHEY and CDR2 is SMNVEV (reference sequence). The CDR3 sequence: CASSLEQIISPGSNEQFF. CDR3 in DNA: TGTGCCAGCAGTCTCGAGCAGATAATATCCCCAGGGAGCAATGAGCAGTTCTTC.

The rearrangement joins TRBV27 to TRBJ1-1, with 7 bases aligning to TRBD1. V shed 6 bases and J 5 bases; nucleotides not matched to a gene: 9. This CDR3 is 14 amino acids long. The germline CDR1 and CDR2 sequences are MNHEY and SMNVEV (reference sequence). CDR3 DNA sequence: TGTGCCAGCAGGTATACCACAGGGGATACTGAAGCTTTCTTT. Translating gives CASRYTTGDTEAFF.

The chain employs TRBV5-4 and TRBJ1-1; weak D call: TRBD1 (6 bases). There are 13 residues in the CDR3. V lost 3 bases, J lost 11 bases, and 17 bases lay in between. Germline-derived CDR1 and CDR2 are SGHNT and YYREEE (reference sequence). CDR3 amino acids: CASSWETGAGAFF. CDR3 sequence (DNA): TGTGCCAGCAGCTGGGAAACGGGGGCAGGGGCTTTCTTT.

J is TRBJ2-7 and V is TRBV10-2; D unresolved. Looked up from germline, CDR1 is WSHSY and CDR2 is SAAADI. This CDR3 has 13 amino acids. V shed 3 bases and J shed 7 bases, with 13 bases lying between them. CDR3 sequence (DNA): TGCGCCAGCAGTGACCCACGTTTGGGGGAGCAGTACTTC. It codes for CASSDPRLGEQYF.

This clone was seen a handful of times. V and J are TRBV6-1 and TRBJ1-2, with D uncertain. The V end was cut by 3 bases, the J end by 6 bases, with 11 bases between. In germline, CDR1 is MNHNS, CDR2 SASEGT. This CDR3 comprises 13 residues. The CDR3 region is CASSDGGGHGYTF. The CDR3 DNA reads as TGTGCCAGCAGTGATGGAGGAGGGCATGGCTACACCTTC.

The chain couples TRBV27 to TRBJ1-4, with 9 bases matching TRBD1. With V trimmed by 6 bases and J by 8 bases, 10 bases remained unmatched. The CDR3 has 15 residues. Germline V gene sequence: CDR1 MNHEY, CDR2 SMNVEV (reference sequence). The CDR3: CASSPVGQGTEKLFF. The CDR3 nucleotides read TGTGCCAGCAGCCCCGTCGGACAGGGGACAGAAAAACTGTTTTTT.

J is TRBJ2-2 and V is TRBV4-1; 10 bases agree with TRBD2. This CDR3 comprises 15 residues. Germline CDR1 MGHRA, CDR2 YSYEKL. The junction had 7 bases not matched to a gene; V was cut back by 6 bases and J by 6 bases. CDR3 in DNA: TGCGCCAGCAGTAATATACTAGCGGGACCCGGGGAGCTGTTTTTT. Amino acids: CASSNILAGPGELFF.

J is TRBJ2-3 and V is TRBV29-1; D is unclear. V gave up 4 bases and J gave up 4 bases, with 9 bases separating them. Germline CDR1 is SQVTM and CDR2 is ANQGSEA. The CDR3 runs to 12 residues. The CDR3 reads CSVVLGPDTQYF. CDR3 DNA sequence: TGCAGCGTTGTTCTAGGACCAGATACGCAGTATTTT.

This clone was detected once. The CDR3 DNA reads TGTGCCAGCAGCGTTGGGACAGGGCTCCCATACTATGGCTACACCTTC. Protein product: CASSVGTGLPYYGYTF. The chain carries TRBV9 and TRBJ1-2, with 9 bases that match TRBD1. The trim removed 2 bases at V and 3 bases at J, leaving 8 bases unmatched. CDR3 length: 16 residues. The V gene's germline CDR1 is SGDLS and CDR2 YYNGEE.

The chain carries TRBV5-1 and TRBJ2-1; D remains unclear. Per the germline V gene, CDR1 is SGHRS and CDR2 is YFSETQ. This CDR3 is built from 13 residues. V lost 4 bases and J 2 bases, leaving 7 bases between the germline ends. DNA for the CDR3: TGCGCCAGCAGCCAGAGTACCTACAATGAGCAGTTCTTC. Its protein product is CASSQSTYNEQFF.

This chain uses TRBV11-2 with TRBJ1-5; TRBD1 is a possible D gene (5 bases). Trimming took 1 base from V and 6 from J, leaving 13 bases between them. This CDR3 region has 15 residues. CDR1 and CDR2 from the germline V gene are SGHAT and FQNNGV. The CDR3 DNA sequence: TGTGCCAGCAGCTTAGTTTCAGGGATGAGTCAGCCCCAGCATTTT. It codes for CASSLVSGMSQPQHF. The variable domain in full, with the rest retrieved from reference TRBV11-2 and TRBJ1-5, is EAGVAQSPRYKIIEKRQSVAFWCNPISGHATLYWYQQILGQGPKLLIQFQNNGVVDDSQLPKDRFSAERLKGVDSTLKIQPAKLEDSAVYLCASSLVSGMSQPQHFGDGTRLSIL.

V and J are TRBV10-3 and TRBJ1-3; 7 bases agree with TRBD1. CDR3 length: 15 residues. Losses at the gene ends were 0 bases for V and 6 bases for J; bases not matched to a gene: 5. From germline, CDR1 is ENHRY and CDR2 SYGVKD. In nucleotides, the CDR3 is TGTGCCATCAGTGAGTCCGGACAGGCGTTAAACACCATATATTTT. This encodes CAISESGQALNTIYF.

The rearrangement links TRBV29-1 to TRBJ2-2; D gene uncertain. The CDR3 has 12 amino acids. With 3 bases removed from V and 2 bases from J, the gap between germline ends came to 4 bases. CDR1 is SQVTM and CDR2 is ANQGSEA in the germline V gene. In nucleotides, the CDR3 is TGCAGCGTTGACCTTAACACCGGGGAGCTGTTTTTT. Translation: CSVDLNTGELFF.

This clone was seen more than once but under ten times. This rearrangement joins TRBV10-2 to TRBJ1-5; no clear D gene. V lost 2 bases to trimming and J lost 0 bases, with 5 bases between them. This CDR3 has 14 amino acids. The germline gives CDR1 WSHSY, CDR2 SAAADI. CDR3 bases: TGCGCCAGCAGTGAGAGGAATAGCAATCAGCCCCAGCATTTT. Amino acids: CASSERNSNQPQHF.

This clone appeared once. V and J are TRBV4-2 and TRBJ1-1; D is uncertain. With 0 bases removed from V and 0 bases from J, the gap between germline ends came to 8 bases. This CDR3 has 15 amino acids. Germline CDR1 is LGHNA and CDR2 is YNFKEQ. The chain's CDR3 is CASSQEGAMNTEAFF. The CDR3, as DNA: TGTGCCAGCAGCCAAGAGGGAGCAATGAACACTGAAGCTTTCTTT.

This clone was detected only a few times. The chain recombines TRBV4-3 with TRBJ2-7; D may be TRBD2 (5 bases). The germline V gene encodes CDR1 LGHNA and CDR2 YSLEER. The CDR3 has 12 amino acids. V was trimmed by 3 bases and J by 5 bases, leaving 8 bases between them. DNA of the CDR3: TGCGCCAGCAGCCACGGAGGCGACGAGCAGTACTTC. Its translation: CASSHGGDEQYF.

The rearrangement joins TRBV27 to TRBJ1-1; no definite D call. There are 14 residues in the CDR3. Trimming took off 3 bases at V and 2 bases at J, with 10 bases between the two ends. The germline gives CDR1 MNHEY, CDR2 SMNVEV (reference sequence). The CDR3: CASSLGTINTEAFF. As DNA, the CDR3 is TGTGCCAGCAGTTTGGGCACAATTAACACTGAAGCTTTCTTT.

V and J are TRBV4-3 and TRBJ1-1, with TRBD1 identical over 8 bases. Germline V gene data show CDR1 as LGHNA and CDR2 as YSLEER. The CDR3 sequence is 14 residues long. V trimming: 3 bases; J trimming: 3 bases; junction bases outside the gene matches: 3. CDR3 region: CASSQGQDYTEAFF. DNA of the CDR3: TGCGCCAGCAGCCAGGGACAGGACTACACTGAAGCTTTCTTT.

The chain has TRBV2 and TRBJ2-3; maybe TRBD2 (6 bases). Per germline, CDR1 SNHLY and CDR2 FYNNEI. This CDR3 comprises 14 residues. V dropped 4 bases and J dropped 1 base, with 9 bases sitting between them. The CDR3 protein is CASSGGLRTDTQYF. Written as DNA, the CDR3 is TGTGCCAGCAGTGGGGGACTCCGCACAGATACGCAGTATTTT.

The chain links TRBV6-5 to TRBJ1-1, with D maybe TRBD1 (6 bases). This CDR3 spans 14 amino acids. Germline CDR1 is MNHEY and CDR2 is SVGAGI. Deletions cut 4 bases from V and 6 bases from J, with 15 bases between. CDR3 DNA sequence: TGTGCCAGCAGTTCCACTGGGGGCGTCGCTGAAGCTTTCTTT. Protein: CASSSTGGVAEAFF.

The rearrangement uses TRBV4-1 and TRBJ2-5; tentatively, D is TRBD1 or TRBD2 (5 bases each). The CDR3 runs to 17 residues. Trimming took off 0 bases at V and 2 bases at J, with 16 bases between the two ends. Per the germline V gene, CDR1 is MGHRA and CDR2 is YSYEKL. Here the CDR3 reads CASSQEPVQWGQETQYF. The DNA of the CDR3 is TGCGCCAGCAGCCAAGAACCAGTACAGTGGGGGCAAGAGACCCAGTACTTC.

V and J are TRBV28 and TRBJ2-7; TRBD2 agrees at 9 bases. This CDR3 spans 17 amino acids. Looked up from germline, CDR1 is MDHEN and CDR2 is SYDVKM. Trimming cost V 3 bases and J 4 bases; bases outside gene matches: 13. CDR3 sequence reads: CASSLEAWREGGYEQYF. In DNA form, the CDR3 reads TGTGCCAGCAGTTTGGAGGCTTGGCGGGAGGGCGGTTACGAGCAGTACTTC.